These 19 T cell receptor beta chains share one sample of origin, sequenced in a study of Graves' ophthalmopathy and Graves' hyperthyroidism listed by TCRdb under 2018. The run used an Illumina HiSeq 2000. For repertoire sequencing, the TCR beta CDR3 regions were amplified from RNA transcripts. HTBI primers and the Qiagen OneStep RT-PCR kit were used in a first-round RT-PCR, which was followed by a second-round multiplex PCR, size selection and purification. TCRdb reprocessing: public reads trimmed at Q25 with fastp, clones called with MiXCR, in-frame beta chains kept. Here each entry gathers all rows of one CDR3 protein and keeps the most common genes and DNA. Recorded for this sample are 220,000 or so distinct CDR3 sequences; about 22% of them occurred a single time. The ten largest clones capture roughly 40% of the sample. The sequenced sample was peripheral blood. The receptors stem from a woman aged 45 to 65 with Graves' ophthalmopathy. Donor details come from another sample of the same person, matched by shared clones.

The chain employs TRBV7-8 and TRBJ2-7; TRBD1 is a possible D gene (5 bases). CDR1 and CDR2 from the germline V gene are SGHVS and FQNEAQ. This CDR3 is 14 amino acids long. V gave up 3 bases and J gave up 2 bases, with 11 bases separating them. As DNA, the CDR3 is TGTGCCAGCAGCTTGAACAGGATTACCTACGAGCAGTACTTC. Encoded protein: CASSLNRITYEQYF.

The sample holds a few counts of this clonotype. The rearrangement uses TRBV25-1 and TRBJ1-2; tentative D call: TRBD1 (5 bases). The CDR3 totals 16 residues. V lost 3 bases and J 4 bases, leaving 18 bases between the germline ends. Per germline, CDR1 MGHDK and CDR2 SYGVNS. As DNA, the CDR3 is TGTGCCAGCAGTGACATTTCCTTTGGGGACTTCTATGGCTACACCTTC. Translation gives CASSDISFGDFYGYTF.

This clonotype was observed at least ten times. This CDR3 reads CASSILSNYGYTF. In DNA, the CDR3 is TGTGCCAGTAGTATTCTGTCAAACTATGGCTACACCTTC. The V and J genes are TRBV19 and TRBJ1-2; no clear D. From germline, CDR1 is LNHDA and CDR2 SQIVND (reference sequence). The CDR3 loop spans 13 amino acids. V lost 3 bases and J lost 2, with 7 bases in between.

This clonotype was counted at least ten times. The chain employs TRBV6-2 or TRBV6-3 and TRBJ2-5, with D unresolved. Germline loops: CDR1 MNHEY, CDR2 SVGEGT. The CDR3 consists of 14 residues. Trimming stripped 0 bases from V and 5 bases from J, with 10 bases between. The CDR3 DNA is TGTGCCAGCAGTTACTCCAAGTTAACGGAGACCCAGTACTTC. This codes for CASSYSKLTETQYF.

This clonotype was observed at least ten times. The chain joins TRBV6-5 to TRBJ1-1; the D is unclear. The V gene's germline CDR1 is MNHEY and CDR2 SVGAGI. CDR3 size: 13 residues. V was cut by 2 bases and J by 6 bases, with 10 bases left in between. In DNA form, the CDR3 reads TGTGCCAGCAGTTACGGCAGCTGGTCTGAAGCTTTCTTT. The encoded protein is CASSYGSWSEAFF.

In this sample, this clonotype turned up many times. V gene TRBV20-1 combines with J gene TRBJ2-5, with a possible D match to TRBD2 (6 bases). The CDR3 runs 12 residues. With 4 bases removed from V and 5 bases from J, the gap between germline ends came to 11 bases. CDR1 and CDR2 (germline): DFQATT, SNEGSKA (reference sequence). The CDR3, as DNA: TGCAGTGCTATGCGGGATCGGGAGACCCAGTACTTC. This gives the protein CSAMRDRETQYF.

The sample holds many counts of this clonotype. V and J are TRBV18 and TRBJ1-1; D might be TRBD1 (6 bases). CDR3 length: 13 amino acids. Germline CDR1 KGHSH, CDR2 LQKENI. Trimming cost V 6 bases and J 4 bases, with 12 bases left between them. CDR3 sequence: CASSLGQTTEAFF. The CDR3 DNA sequence: TGTGCCAGCTCGCTAGGACAGACCACTGAAGCTTTCTTT.

The table lists this clonotype with many counts. The chain uses TRBV29-1 and TRBJ2-4; TRBD1 matches at 10 bases. CDR3 length: 17 residues. Trimming cost V 0 bases and J 6 bases; bases outside gene matches: 11. Germline V lookup: CDR1 SQVTM, CDR2 ANQGSEA. CDR3 protein: CSVEDIKDRGRGNIQYF. The DNA of the CDR3 is TGCAGCGTTGAAGACATTAAGGACAGGGGGAGGGGAAACATTCAGTACTTC.

There are many counts of this clonotype. The rearrangement joins TRBV19 to TRBJ1-1; 7 bases map to TRBD1. Trimming took 5 bases from V and 5 from J; bases not matched to a gene: 11. This CDR3 is built from 15 residues. From germline, CDR1 is LNHDA and CDR2 SQIVND (reference sequence). Written as DNA, the CDR3 is TGTGCCAGTAGTCCTTCGACAGGGAGGTTAACTGAAGCTTTCTTT. This encodes CASSPSTGRLTEAFF.

In its sample, this clonotype was seen a few times. CDR3 sequence reads: CASSLSWQMGYTF. In DNA form, the CDR3 reads TGTGCCAGCAGTTTATCGTGGCAGATGGGCTACACCTTC. The chain couples TRBV27 to TRBJ1-2; no reliable D call. Trimming left V 0 bases short and J 8 bases short, with 10 bases between. The CDR3 is 13 amino acids. From germline, CDR1 is MNHEY and CDR2 SMNVEV (reference sequence).

This clonotype was counted only a few times. The chain links TRBV28 to TRBJ2-7; possibly TRBD1 for D (6 bases). Germline V gives CDR1 MDHEN, CDR2 SYDVKM. This CDR3 has 14 residues. The ends were cut back, 7 bases at V and 0 bases at J, with 13 bases in the middle. The CDR3 is CASNTGSGSYEQYF. DNA of the CDR3: TGTGCCAGCAATACAGGGTCAGGCTCCTACGAGCAGTACTTC.

This chain links TRBV7-2 with TRBJ2-5; D may be TRBD2 (5 bases). Germline values: CDR1 SGHTA, CDR2 FQGNSA. The CDR3 consists of 15 residues. The V and J ends lost 1 base and 2 bases respectively, with 11 bases between them. CDR3 nucleotides: TGTGCCAGCAGCTTAGGGGGAGCGGCTCAAGAGACCCAGTACTTC. Translating it yields CASSLGGAAQETQYF.

This chain uses TRBV6-2 or TRBV6-3 with TRBJ1-2; D is possibly TRBD1 (6 bases). The V end lost 6 bases, the J end lost 2 bases, and 16 bases lay between the germline ends. The CDR3 is 15 amino acids. Per germline, CDR1 MNHEY and CDR2 SVGEGT. The CDR3 sequence is CASSPSGTPNYGYTF. The CDR3 nucleotides are TGTGCCAGCAGCCCATCCGGGACACCGAACTATGGCTACACCTTC.

This clonotype came up a few times. The junction and the germline gene differ at one end; a read error may be behind it. The CDR3 loop reads CASGVVSYENTEAFF. In nucleotides, the CDR3 is TGTGCCAGCGGCGTAGTAAGCTATGAGAACACTGAAGCTTTCTTT. The gene calls are TRBV9 and TRBJ1-1; D gene uncertain. Germline loops: CDR1 SGDLS, CDR2 YYNGEE. CDR3 length: 15 residues.

This clonotype was seen at least ten times. J is TRBJ2-7 and V is TRBV10-3, with TRBD1 identical over 7 bases. With 7 bases clipped from V and 5 bases from J, the junction kept 11 bases outside the gene matches. This CDR3 contains 14 residues. Looked up from germline, CDR1 is ENHRY and CDR2 is SYGVKD. CDR3 nucleotides: TGTGCCATCAAAACCAGGGGGAAGATTGACGAGCAGTACTTC. Translated: CAIKTRGKIDEQYF.

The chain joins TRBV24-1 to TRBJ1-1; 10 bases map to TRBD1. CDR1 and CDR2 (germline): KGHDR, SFDVKD. This CDR3 is 16 amino acids long. Trimming removed 6 bases from V and 1 base from J; junction bases left unmatched: 7. The CDR3 reads CATSQDRGRGNTEAFF. Written as DNA, the CDR3 is TGTGCCACCAGTCAAGACAGGGGGCGGGGGAACACTGAAGCTTTCTTT.

This clonotype was recorded many times. The chain couples TRBV6-5 to TRBJ1-2; 9 bases map to TRBD1. V lost 1 base and J lost 6; bases outside the gene matches: 12. Germline CDR1 reads MNHEY; CDR2 reads SVGAGI. The CDR3 consists of 17 residues. CDR3 sequence reads: CASSYYLRDRDFDGYTF. The CDR3 DNA reads TGTGCCAGCAGTTACTACCTCCGGGACAGGGATTTTGATGGCTACACCTTC.

The genes are TRBV5-1 and TRBJ2-7; 10 bases agree with TRBD1. Germline lookup yields CDR1 SGHRS and CDR2 YFSETQ. CDR3 size: 14 residues. J lost 3 bases, V lost 4 bases, and 4 bases had no gene match. The CDR3 reads CASSQDRGFYEQYF. The CDR3 DNA reads as TGCGCCAGCAGCCAGGACAGGGGGTTCTACGAGCAGTACTTC. Based on the CDR3 plus reference TRBV5-1 and TRBJ2-7, the full variable domain is KAGVTQTPRYLIKTRGQQVTLSCSPISGHRSVSWYQQTPGQGLQFLFEYFSETQRNKGNFPGRFSGRQFSNSRSEMNVSTLELGDSALYLCASSQDRGFYEQYFGPGTRLTVT.

The table lists this clonotype with many counts. The rearrangement uses TRBV6-1 and TRBJ2-7; D might be TRBD1 (5 bases). Deletions cut 6 bases from V and 3 bases from J, with 15 bases between. Looked up from germline, CDR1 is MNHNS and CDR2 is SASEGT. This CDR3 has 14 amino acids. CDR3 protein: CASRPSRVYYEQYF. CDR3 sequence (DNA): TGTGCCAGCAGGCCCAGCAGGGTATACTACGAGCAGTACTTC.